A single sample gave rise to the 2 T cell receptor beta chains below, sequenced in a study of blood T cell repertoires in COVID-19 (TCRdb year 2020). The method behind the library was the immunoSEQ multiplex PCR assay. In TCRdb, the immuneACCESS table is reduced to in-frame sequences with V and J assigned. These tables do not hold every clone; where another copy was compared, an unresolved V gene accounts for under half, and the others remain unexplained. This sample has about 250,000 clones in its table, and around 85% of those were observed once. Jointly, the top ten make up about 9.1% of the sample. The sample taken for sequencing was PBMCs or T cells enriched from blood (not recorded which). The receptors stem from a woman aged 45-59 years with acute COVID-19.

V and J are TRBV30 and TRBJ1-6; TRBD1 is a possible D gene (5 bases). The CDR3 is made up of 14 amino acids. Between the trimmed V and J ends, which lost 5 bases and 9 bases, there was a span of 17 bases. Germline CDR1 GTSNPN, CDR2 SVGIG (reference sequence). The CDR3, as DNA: TGTGCCTGGGGGGACCCCCGAAGCGGTTCACCCCTCCACTTT. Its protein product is CAWGDPRSGSPLHF.

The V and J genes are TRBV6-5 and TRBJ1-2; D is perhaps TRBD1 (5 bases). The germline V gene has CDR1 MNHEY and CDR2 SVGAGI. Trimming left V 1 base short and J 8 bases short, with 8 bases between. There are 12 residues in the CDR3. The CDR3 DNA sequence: TGTGCCAGCAGTTACTGGCAGGGCGGCTACACCTTC. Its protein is CASSYWQGGYTF.